This T cell receptor (beta chain) is from a study of blood T cell repertoires in COVID-19. Study details: The origin of the acute and convalescent COVID-19 samples was the United States, Italy and Spain.

Enrollees, roughly 18 to 90 years old, lived in 25 or so US areas. This CDR3 comprises 16 residues. The V gene's germline CDR1 is SGHVS and CDR2 FQNEAQ. V lost 3 bases to trimming and J lost 8 bases; unmatched junction nucleotides: 8. The protocol was immunoSEQ multiplex PCR, while the TCRdb copy is restricted to in-frame clones and leaves out a portion. In the table there are over 350,000 clones, roughly 85% of which are singletons. The chain employs TRBV7-8 and TRBJ2-1; 12 bases are shared with TRBD2. The clonotype comes from a woman aged 18-29 years with acute COVID-19. Sequenced material: PBMCs or T cells enriched from blood (not recorded which). In nucleotides, the CDR3 is TGTGCCAGCAGCTTCGCGACTAGCGGGAGTTCCGATGAGCAGTTCTTC. Translating gives CASSFATSGSSDEQFF.